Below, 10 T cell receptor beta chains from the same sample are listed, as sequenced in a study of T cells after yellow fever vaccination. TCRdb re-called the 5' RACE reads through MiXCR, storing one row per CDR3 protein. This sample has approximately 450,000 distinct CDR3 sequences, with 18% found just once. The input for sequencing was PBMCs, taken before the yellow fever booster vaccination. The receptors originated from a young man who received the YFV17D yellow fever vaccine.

The DNA for the CDR3 is TGTGCCAGCAGCCAAGACGCCAGCTCCTACGAGCAGTACTTC. As protein: CASSQDASSYEQYF. The V call is TRBV3-1, the J call TRBJ2-7; D gene uncertain. Trimming removed 0 bases from V and 0 bases from J, with 6 bases in between. The CDR3 sequence is 14 residues long. CDR1 is LGHDT and CDR2 is YNNKEL in the germline V gene (reference sequence).

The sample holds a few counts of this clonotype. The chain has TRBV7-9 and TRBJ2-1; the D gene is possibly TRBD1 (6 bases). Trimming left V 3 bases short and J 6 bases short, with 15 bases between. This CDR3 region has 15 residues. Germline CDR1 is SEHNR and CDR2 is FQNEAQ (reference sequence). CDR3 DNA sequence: TGTGCCAGCAGCTTCAGACAGGAGGTTCGCAATGAGCAGTTCTTC. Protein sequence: CASSFRQEVRNEQFF. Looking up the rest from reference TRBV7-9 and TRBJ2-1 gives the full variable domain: DTGVSQNPRHKITKRGQNVTFRCDPISEHNRLYWYRQTLGQGPEFLTYFQNEAQLEKSRLLSDRFSAERPKGSFSTLEIQRTEQGDSAMYLCASSFRQEVRNEQFFGPGTRLTVL.

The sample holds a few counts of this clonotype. The CDR3 sequence: CASSAPAAGTGGWGYTF. CDR3 nucleotide sequence: TGTGCCAGCAGCGCTCCGGCTGCGGGGACAGGGGGCTGGGGCTACACCTTC. The chain joins TRBV9 to TRBJ1-2; 12 bases are a match to TRBD1. Germline values: CDR1 SGDLS, CDR2 YYNGEE. This CDR3 region has 17 residues. V was clipped by 3 bases and J by 8 bases; unmatched bases: 14.

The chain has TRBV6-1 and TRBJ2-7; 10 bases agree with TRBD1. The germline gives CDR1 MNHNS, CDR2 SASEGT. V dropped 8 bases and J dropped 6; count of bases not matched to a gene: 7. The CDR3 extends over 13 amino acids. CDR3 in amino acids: CASARDRGIEQYV. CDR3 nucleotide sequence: TGTGCCAGCGCCCGGGACAGGGGTATCGAGCAGTACGTC.

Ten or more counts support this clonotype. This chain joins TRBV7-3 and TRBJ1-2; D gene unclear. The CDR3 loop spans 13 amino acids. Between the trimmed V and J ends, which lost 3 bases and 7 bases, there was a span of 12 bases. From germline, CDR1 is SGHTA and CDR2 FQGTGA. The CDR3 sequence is CASSFSRESGYTF. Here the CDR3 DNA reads TGTGCCAGCAGCTTTTCGCGAGAGAGTGGCTACACCTTC.

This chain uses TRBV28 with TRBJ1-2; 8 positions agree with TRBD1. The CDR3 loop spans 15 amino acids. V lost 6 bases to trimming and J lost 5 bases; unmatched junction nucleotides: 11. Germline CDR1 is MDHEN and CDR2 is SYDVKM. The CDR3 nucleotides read TGTGCCAGCAGGCCGGTCTGGGGACAGGCATATGGCTACACCTTC. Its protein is CASRPVWGQAYGYTF.

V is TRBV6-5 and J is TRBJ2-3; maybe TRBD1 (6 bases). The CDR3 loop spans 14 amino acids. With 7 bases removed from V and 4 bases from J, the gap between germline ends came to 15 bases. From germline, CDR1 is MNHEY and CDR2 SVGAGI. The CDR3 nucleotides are TGTGCCAGCACCTCAGGGGTTGGAGCAGATACGCAGTATTTT. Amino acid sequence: CASTSGVGADTQYF.

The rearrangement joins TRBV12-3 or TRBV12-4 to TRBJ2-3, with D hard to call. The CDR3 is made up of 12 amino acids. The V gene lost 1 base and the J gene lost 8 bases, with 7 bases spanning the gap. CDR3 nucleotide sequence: TGTGCCAGCAGTTTAGGACCCGCTACGCAGTATTTT. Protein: CASSLGPATQYF.

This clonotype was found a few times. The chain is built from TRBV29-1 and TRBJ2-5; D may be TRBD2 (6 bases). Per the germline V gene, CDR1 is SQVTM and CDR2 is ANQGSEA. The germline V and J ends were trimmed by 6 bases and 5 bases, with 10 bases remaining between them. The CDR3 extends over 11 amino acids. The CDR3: CSVGTDETQYF. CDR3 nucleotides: TGCAGCGTCGGGACTGATGAGACCCAGTACTTC.

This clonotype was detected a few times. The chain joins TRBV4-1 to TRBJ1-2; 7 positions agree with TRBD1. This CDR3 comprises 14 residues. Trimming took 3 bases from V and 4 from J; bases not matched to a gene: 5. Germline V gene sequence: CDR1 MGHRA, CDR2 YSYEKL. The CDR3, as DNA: TGCGCCAGCAGCCAGGAAGGGACAGTCTATGGCTACACCTTC. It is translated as CASSQEGTVYGYTF.